This TCR beta chain was identified during a study of CD8 T cells in Susac syndrome. The table lists this clonotype with a count of one. V was trimmed by 5 bases and J by 2 bases, leaving 16 bases between them. Per germline, CDR1 MDHEN and CDR2 SYDVKM. The CDR3 is made up of 15 amino acids. The authors reverse transcribed roughly 0.5 to 1 ug RNA with random hexamers. The method of amplification for TCR beta CDR3 was immunoSEQ multiplex PCR, covering 54 Vbeta and 13 Jbeta. TCRdb re-analysed the immunoSEQ multiplex PCR reads in MiXCR, keeping a single row per CDR3 protein. The table shows 150,000 to 200,000 distinct CDR3 sequences, with approximately 96% occurring only once.

The V and J genes are TRBV28 and TRBJ2-7, with D perhaps given as TRBD1 or TRBD2 (5 bases each). The sample consisted of CD4+ T cells from PBMCs. The TCR sequence derives from a human donor with multiple sclerosis. The CDR3 region has the DNA TGTGCCAGCAGTGCTGCTAGGGACGGGGCCTACGAGCAGTACTTC. This encodes CASSAARDGAYEQYF.